This record looks at one TCR beta chain sequence and its context. Germline V gene lookup returns CDR1 SEHNR and CDR2 FQNEAQ (reference sequence). V shed 5 bases and J 4 bases; nucleotides not matched to a gene: 3. This CDR3 region has 14 residues. Method: immunoSEQ multiplex PCR; TCRdb's copy keeps in-frame clones and lacks some. The profile shows just under 250,000 clones, roughly 91% of them singletons. The data belong to a study of blood T cell repertoires in COVID-19. Study details: Donors in the United States, Italy and Spain gave samples during acute or convalescent COVID-19. Sources were T cells, B-cell-depleted T cells, or PBMCs; the material itself was cDNA or gDNA.

Researchers sorted participants into cohorts using their self-reported clinical history. The sequence came from a woman in her 30s who had recovered from COVID-19. Sequencing was carried out using PBMCs or T cells enriched from blood (not recorded which). This chain joins TRBV7-9 and TRBJ1-5; 9 bases align to TRBD1. CDR3 bases: TGTGCCAGCAGCCCTGGGACAGGGAATCAGCCCCAGCATTTT. It is translated as CASSPGTGNQPQHF.